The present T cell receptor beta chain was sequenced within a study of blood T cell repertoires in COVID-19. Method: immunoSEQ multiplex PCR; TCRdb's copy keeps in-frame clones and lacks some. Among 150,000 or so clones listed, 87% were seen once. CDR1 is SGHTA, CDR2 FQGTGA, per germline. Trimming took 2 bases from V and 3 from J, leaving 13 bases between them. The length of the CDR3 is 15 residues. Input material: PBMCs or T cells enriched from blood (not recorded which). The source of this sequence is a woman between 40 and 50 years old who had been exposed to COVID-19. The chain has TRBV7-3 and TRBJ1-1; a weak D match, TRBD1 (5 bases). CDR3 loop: CASSLLGVRDTEAFF. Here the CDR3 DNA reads TGTGCCAGCAGCTTATTAGGGGTTCGCGACACTGAAGCTTTCTTT.